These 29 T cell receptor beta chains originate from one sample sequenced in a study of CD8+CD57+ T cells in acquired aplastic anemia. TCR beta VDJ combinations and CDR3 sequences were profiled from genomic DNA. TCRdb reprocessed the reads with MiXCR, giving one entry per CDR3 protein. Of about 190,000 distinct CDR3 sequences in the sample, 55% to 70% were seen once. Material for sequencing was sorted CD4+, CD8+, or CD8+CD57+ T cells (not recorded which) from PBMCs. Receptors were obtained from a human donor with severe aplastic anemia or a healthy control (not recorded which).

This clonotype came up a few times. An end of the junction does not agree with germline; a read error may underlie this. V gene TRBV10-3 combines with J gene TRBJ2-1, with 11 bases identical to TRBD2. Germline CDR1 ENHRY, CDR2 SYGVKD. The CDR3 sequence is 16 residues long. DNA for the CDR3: TGTGCCATCACCGAGGGTAGCGGGGGGGCCACGAATGAGCAGTTCTTT. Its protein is CAITEGSGGATNEQFF.

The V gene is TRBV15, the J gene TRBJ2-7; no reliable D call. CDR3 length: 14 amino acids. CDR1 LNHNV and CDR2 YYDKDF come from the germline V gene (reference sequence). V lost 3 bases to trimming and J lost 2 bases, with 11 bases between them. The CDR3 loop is CATSSSGQTYEQYF. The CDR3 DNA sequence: TGTGCCACCAGCAGCTCGGGCCAAACCTACGAGCAGTACTTC.

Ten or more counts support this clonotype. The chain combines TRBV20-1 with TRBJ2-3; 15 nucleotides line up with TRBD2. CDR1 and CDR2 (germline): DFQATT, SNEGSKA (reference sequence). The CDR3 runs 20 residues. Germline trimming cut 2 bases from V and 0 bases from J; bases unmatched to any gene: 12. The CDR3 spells CSARPPGLAGGTASTDTQYF. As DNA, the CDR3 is TGCAGTGCTAGACCTCCGGGACTAGCGGGGGGAACTGCTAGCACAGATACGCAGTATTTT.

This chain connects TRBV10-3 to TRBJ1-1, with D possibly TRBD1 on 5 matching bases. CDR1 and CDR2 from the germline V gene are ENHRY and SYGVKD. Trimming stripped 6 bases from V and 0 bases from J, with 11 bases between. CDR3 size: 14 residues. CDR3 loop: CAIRTGTVNTEAFF. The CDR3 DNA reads TGTGCCATCAGAACCGGGACGGTGAACACTGAAGCTTTCTTT.

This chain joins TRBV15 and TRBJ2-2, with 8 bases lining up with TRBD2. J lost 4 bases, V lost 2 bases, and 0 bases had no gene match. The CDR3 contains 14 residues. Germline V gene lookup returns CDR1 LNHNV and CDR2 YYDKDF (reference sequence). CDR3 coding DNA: TGTGCCACCAGCAGAACTAGCGGCACCGGGGAGCTGTTTTTT. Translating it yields CATSRTSGTGELFF.

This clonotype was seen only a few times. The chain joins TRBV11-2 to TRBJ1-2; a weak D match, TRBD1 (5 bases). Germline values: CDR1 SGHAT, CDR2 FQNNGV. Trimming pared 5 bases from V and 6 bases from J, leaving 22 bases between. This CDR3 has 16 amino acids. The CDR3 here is CASSPPSNAQGDGYTF. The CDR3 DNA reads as TGTGCCAGCAGCCCTCCCTCTAACGCCCAGGGTGATGGCTACACCTTC.

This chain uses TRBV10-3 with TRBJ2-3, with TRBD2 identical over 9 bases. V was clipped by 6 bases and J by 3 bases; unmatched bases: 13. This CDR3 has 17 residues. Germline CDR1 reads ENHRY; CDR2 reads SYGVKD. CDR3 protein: CAIRGLASGIGTDTQYF. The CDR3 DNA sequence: TGTGCCATCAGGGGCCTCGCTAGCGGGATTGGGACAGATACGCAGTATTTT.

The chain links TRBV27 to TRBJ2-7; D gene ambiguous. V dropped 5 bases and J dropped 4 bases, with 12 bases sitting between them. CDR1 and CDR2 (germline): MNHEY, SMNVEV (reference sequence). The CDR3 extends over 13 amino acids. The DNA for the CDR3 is TGTGCCAGCAGTCCTATACCCTCGTACGAGCAGTACTTC. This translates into CASSPIPSYEQYF.

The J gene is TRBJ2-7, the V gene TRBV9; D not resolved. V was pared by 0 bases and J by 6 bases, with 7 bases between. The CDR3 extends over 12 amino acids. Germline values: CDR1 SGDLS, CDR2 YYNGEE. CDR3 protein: CASSVGWGEQYF. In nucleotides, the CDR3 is TGTGCCAGCAGCGTAGGATGGGGCGAGCAGTACTTC.

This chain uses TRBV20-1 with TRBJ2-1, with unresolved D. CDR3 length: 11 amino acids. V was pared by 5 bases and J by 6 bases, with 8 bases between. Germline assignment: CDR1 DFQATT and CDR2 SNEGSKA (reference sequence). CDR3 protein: CSAPIGNEQFF. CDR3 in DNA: TGCAGTGCTCCGATCGGCAATGAGCAGTTCTTC.

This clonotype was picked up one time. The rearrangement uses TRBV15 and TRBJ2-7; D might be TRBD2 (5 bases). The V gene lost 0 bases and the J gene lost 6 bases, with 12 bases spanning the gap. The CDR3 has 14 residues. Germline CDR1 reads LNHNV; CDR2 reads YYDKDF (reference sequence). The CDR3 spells CATSRDRAALEQYF. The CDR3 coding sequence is TGTGCCACCAGCAGAGATCGAGCGGCTCTCGAGCAGTACTTC.

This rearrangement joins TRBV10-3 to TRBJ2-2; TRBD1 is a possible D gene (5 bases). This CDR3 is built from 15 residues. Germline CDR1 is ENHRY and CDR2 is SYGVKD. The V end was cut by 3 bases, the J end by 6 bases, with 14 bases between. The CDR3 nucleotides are TGTGCCATCAGTGAAGGGGCTAGGGCTGCCGGGGAGCTGTTTTTT. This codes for CAISEGARAAGELFF.

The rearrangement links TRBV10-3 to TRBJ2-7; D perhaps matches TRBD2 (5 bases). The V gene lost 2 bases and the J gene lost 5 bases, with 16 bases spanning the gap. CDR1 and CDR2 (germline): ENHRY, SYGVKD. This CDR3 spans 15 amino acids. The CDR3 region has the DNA TGTGCCATCAGTGAGAGAGCTACCCTGGGAGACGAGCAGTACTTC. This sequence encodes CAISERATLGDEQYF.

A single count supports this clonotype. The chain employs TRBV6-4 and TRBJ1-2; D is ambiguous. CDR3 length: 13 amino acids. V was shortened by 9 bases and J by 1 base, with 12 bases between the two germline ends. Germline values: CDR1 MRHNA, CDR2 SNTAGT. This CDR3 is CARGRTDNYGYTF. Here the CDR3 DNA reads TGTGCCAGGGGAAGGACGGATAACTATGGCTACACCTTC.

The DNA of the CDR3 is TGCGCCAGCAGAGTAGCGGGAACCTACAATGAGCAGTTCTTC. Translating gives CASRVAGTYNEQFF. The V gene is TRBV5-1, the J gene TRBJ2-7; 8 positions agree with TRBD2. The J call may not be correct, given that the DNA end is closer to TRBJ2-1. The length of the CDR3 is 14 residues. The germline CDR1 and CDR2 sequences are SGHRS and YFSETQ.

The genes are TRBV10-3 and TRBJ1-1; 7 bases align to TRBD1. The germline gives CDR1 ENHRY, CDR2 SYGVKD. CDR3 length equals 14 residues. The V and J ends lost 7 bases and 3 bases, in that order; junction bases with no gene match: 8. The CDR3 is CAITKSTGDTEAFF. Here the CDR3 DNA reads TGTGCCATCACGAAATCAACAGGGGACACTGAAGCTTTCTTT.

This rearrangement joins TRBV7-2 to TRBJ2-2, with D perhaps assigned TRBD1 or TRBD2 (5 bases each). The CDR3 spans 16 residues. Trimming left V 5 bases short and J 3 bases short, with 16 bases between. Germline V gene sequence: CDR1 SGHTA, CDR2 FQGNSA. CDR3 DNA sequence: TGTGCCAGCAGCCAAGAGGGGCTGTCAGACACCGGGGAGCTGTTTTTT. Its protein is CASSQEGLSDTGELFF.

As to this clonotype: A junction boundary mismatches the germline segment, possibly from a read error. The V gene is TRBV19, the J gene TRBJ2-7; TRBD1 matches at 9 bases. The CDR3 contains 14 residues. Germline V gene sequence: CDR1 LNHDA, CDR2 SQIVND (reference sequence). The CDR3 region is CASGITGTGNEQYF. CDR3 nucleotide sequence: TGTGCCAGTGGTATCACTGGGACAGGGAACGAGCAGTACTTC.

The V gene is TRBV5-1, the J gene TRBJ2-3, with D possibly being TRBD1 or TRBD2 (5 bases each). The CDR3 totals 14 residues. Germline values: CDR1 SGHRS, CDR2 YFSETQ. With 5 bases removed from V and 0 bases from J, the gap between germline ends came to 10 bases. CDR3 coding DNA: TGCGCCAGCAGAGGGGAGACTAGCACAGATACGCAGTATTTT. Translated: CASRGETSTDTQYF.

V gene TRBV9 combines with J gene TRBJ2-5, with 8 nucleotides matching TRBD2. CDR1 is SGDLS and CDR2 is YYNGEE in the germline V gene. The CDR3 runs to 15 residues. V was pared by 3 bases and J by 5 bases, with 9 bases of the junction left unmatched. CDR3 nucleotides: TGTGCCAGCAGCGCCGGGGGGGGGGGGGGGGAGACCCAGTACTTC. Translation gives CASSAGGGGGETQYF.

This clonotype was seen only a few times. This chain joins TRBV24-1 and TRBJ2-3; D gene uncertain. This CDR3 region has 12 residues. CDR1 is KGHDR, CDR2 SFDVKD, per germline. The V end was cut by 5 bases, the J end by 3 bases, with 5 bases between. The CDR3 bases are TGTGCCACCAGTGGTACTACAGATACGCAGTATTTT. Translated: CATSGTTDTQYF.

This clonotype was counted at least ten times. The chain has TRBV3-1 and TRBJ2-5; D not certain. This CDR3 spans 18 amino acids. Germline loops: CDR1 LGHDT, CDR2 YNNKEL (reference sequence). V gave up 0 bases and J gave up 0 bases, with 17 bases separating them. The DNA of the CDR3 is TGTGCCAGCAGCCAAGATACGGCCCGCCACTTCAACCAAGAGACCCAGTACTTC. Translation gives CASSQDTARHFNQETQYF.

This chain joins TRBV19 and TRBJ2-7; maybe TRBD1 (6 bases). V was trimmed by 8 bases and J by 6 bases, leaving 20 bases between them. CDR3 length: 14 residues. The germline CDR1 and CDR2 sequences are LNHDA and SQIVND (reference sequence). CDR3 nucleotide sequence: TGTGCCAGTGCCCGGACAGCCTCCCTCCGCGAGCAGTACTTC. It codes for CASARTASLREQYF. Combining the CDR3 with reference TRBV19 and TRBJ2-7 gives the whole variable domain DGGITQSPKYLFRKEGQNVTLSCEQNLNHDAMYWYRQDPGQGLRLIYYSQIVNDFQKGDIAEGYSVSREKKESFPLTVTSAQKNPTAFYLCASARTASLREQYFGPGTRLTVT.

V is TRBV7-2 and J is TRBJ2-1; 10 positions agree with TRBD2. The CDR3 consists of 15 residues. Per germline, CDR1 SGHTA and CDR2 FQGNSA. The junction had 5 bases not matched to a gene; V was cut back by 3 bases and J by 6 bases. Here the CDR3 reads CASSFASGRSNEQFF. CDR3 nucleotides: TGTGCCAGCAGCTTCGCTAGCGGGAGATCCAATGAGCAGTTCTTC.

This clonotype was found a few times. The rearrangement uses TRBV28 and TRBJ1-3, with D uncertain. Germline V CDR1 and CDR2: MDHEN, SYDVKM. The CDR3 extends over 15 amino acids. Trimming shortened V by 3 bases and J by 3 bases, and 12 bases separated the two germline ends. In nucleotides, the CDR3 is TGTGCCAGCAGTTTGCTTCGGACTGTTGGAAACACCATATATTTT. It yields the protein CASSLLRTVGNTIYF.

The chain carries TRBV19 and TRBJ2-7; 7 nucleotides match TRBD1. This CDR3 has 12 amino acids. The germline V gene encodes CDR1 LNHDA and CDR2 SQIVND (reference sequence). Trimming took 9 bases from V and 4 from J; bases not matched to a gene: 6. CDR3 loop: CASRGQKYEQYF. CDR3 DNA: TGTGCCAGCCGGGGACAGAAATACGAGCAGTACTTC.

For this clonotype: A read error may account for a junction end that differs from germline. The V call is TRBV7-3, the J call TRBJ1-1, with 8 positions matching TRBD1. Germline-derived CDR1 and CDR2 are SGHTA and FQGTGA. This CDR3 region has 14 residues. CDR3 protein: CAGSTTRGRREAFF. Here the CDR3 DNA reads TGTGCCGGCAGCACCACCAGGGGGCGAAGGGAAGCTTTCTTT.

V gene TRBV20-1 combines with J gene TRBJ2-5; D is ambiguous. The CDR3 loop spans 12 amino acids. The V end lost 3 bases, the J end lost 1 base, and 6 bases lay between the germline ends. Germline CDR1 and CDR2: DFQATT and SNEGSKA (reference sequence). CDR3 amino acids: CSASTVQETQYF. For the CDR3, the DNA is TGCAGTGCTAGTACAGTCCAAGAGACCCAGTACTTC.

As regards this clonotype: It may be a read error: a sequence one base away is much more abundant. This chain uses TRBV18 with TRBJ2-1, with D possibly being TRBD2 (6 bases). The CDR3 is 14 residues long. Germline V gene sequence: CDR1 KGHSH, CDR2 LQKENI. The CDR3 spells CASTYAGPYDEQFF. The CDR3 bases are TGTGCCAGCACCTATGCGGGGCCCTACGATGAGCAGTTCTTC.